Listed below are T cell receptor beta chains from one sample, sequenced in a study of graft-versus-host responses after intestinal transplantation. Here immunoSEQ multiplex PCR was the method, and the copy in TCRdb shows in-frame clones only, minus some. The sample includes 5,700 or so clones, around 74% of them seen just once. The sample here was ileum tissue, taken about 240 days after intestinal transplant. Receptors originate from a human patient who received an intestinal transplant, so some T cells may come from the graft donor. Both conserved end residues are part of each CDR3. The D gene is left open where the match is weak. For some rows the clone size is stated as once, few or many, or as a class when expanded; others skip it.

>TRBD1|TRBJ1-5|once|TRBV19
CASSPRDRNSNQPQHF
TGTGCCAGTAGCCCCAGGGACAGGAATAGCAATCAGCCCCAGCATTTT
>.|TRBJ1-6|.|TRBV4-1
CASSQDRDNSPLHF
TGCGCCAGCAGCCAAGACAGGGATAATTCACCCCTCCACTTT
>.|TRBJ2-3|.|TRBV25-1
CASSEYLPPRGTDTQYF
TGTGCCAGCAGTGAATATTTGCCTCCCCGGGGCACAGATACGCAGTATTTT
>.|TRBJ1-1|.|TRBV7-8
CASSLAGPNTEAFF
TGTGCCAGCAGCTTGGCAGGGCCGAACACTGAAGCTTTCTTT
>.|TRBJ2-7|.|TRBV19
CASSILFPTAVSYEQYF
TGTGCCAGTAGTATCTTATTCCCCACAGCCGTCTCCTACGAGCAGTACTTC
>TRBD1|TRBJ1-6|.|TRBV7-2
CASSLVVQGAALHF
TGTGCCAGCAGCTTAGTGGTTCAGGGGGCAGCCCTCCACTTT
>.|TRBJ2-3|.|TRBV6-1
CASSKGTDTQYF
TGTGCCAGCAGTAAAGGAACAGATACGCAGTATTTT
>.|TRBJ1-4|few|TRBV7-2
CASSLTDATNEKLFF
TGTGCCAGCAGCTTGACAGATGCAACTAATGAAAAACTGTTTTTT
>.|TRBJ1-4|.|TRBV28
CASSFPRVGKLFF
TGTGCCAGCAGTTTCCCCCGGGTGGGCAAACTGTTTTTT
>.|TRBJ2-7|.|TRBV6-1
CASTLSGSSYEQYF
TGTGCCAGCACCCTATCAGGGTCCTCCTACGAGCAGTACTTC
>.|TRBJ1-1|.|TRBV6-1
CAGKPERVTPAFF
TGTGCCGGCAAACCCGAGCGTGTGACACCAGCTTTCTTT
>.|TRBJ1-6|few|TRBV7-2
CASSPGYGSPLHF
TGTGCCAGCAGTCCAGGGTATGGGTCACCCCTCCACTTT
>TRBD2|TRBJ2-1|.|TRBV9
CASSDSRGESYNEQFF
TGTGCCAGCAGCGACAGTCGGGGGGAATCCTACAATGAGCAGTTCTTC
>.|TRBJ2-1|.|TRBV15
CATRYRDSWPNEQFF
TGTGCCACCAGGTACAGGGATTCCTGGCCCAATGAGCAGTTCTTC
>.|TRBJ1-6|.|TRBV11-3
CASSLEPDSPLHF
TGTGCCAGCAGCTTAGAGCCTGATTCACCCCTCCACTTT
>.|TRBJ1-1|.|TRBV5-1
CASSLRSMNTEAFF
TGCGCCAGCAGCTTGCGGTCCATGAACACTGAAGCTTTCTTT
>.|TRBJ2-5|.|TRBV23-1
CASSQFFSGGLWETQYF
TGCGCCAGCAGTCAATTCTTTTCCGGCGGACTTTGGGAGACCCAGTACTTC
>.|TRBJ2-6|.|TRBV7-8
CASGGSGANVLTF
TGTGCCAGCGGGGGGTCTGGGGCCAACGTCCTGACTTTC
>.|TRBJ1-1|.|TRBV7-6
CASSLGGVNTEAFF
TGTGCCAGCAGCTTAGGGGGGGTCAACACTGAAGCTTTCTTT
>TRBD2|TRBJ2-7|.|TRBV7-3
CASGGGPYEQYF
TGTGCCAGTGGCGGGGGACCCTACGAGCAGTACTTC
>TRBD1|TRBJ1-5|.|TRBV6-5
CASSPGQGGNQPQHF
TGTGCCAGCAGCCCCGGACAGGGTGGCAATCAGCCCCAGCATTTT
>.|TRBJ2-2|.|TRBV15
CATSRGDTDTGELFF
TGTGCCACCAGCAGAGGAGACACGGACACCGGGGAGCTGTTTTTT
>.|TRBJ1-1|once|TRBV18
CASSEGLNTEAFF
TGTGCCAGCTCAGAGGGGCTGAACACTGAAGCTTTCTTT
>TRBD2|TRBJ2-6|.|TRBV5-1
CASSIGASGAGANVLTF
TGCGCCAGCAGCATTGGGGCTAGCGGGGCCGGGGCCAACGTCCTGACTTTC
>.|TRBJ1-1|.|TRBV18
CASSPPSRENTEAFF
TGTGCCAGCTCACCACCCTCTAGGGAGAACACTGAAGCTTTCTTT
>TRBD1|TRBJ1-5|.|TRBV11-3
CASSTDRVSNQPQHF
TGTGCCAGCAGCACGGACAGGGTCAGCAATCAGCCCCAGCATTTT
>.|TRBJ1-2|few|TRBV18
CASSPTGTENYGYTF
TGTGCCAGCTCACCAACCGGGACGGAGAACTATGGCTACACCTTC
>TRBD1|TRBJ2-2|.|TRBV27
CASSFDRATGELFF
TGTGCCAGCAGTTTTGACAGGGCCACCGGGGAGCTGTTTTTT
>.|TRBJ2-2|.|TRBV5-1
CASSLDIGELFF
TGCGCCAGCAGCTTGGATATTGGGGAGCTGTTTTTT
>TRBD1|TRBJ1-4|few|TRBV18
CASSPGQGEKLFF
TGTGCCAGCTCACCGGGACAGGGTGAAAAACTGTTTTTT
>.|TRBJ1-2|.|TRBV10-2
CASSEDSVYGYTF
TGCGCCAGCAGTGAGGACAGCGTTTATGGCTACACCTTC
>.|TRBJ1-6|once|TRBV6-5
CASSGQTYNSPLHF
TGTGCCAGCAGCGGACAGACCTATAATTCACCCCTCCACTTT
>TRBD2|TRBJ2-1|.|TRBV6-5
CASSPSGGPNNEQFF
TGTGCCAGCAGTCCCAGCGGGGGGCCGAACAATGAGCAGTTCTTC
>TRBD1|TRBJ2-7|.|TRBV4-2
CASSPTVDRGQTYEQYF
TGTGCCAGCAGCCCGACGGTGGACAGGGGGCAAACCTACGAGCAGTACTTC
>.|TRBJ2-2|.|TRBV5-1
CASSLDRVTGELFF
TGCGCCAGCAGCTTGGACAGGGTGACCGGGGAGCTGTTTTTT
>.|TRBJ1-2|.|TRBV29-1
CSVETHGTASNYGYTF
TGCAGCGTGGAGACCCACGGGACGGCTTCTAACTATGGCTACACCTTC
>TRBD1|TRBJ1-1|.|TRBV5-1
CASSATGVRGTEAFF
TGCGCCAGCAGCGCTACAGGGGTGAGGGGCACTGAAGCTTTCTTT
>.|TRBJ1-3|.|TRBV6-6
CASSYSGGSGNTIYF
TGTGCCAGCAGTTACTCGGGCGGCTCTGGAAACACCATATATTTT
>.|TRBJ2-1|once|TRBV11-3
CASGGAYNKQFF
TGTGCCAGCGGCGGGGCCTACAATAAGCAGTTCTTC
>TRBD1|TRBJ2-2|.|TRBV5-1
CASSLQGAGTGELFF
TGCGCCAGCAGCTTACAGGGGGCGGGAACCGGGGAGCTGTTTTTT
>.|TRBJ1-4|.|TRBV7-3
CASSLDDRTNEKLFF
TGTGCCAGCAGCCTGGACGATAGAACTAATGAAAAACTGTTTTTT
>TRBD2|TRBJ2-7|.|TRBV4-1
CASSQDNNSGGSCEQYF
TGCGCCAGCAGCCAAGACAACAATAGCGGGGGGAGCTGCGAGCAGTACTTC
>TRBD1|TRBJ2-2|once|TRBV23-1
CASSPGTDDTGELFF
TGCGCCAGCAGTCCCGGGACAGATGACACCGGGGAGCTGTTTTTT
>.|TRBJ1-1|.|TRBV6-1
CASRRLPFNTEAFF
TGTGCCAGCAGGCGTTTGCCCTTTAACACTGAAGCTTTCTTT
>.|TRBJ1-5|.|TRBV6-1
CASSLWGDGNQPQHF
TGTGCCAGCAGCCTTTGGGGGGACGGAAATCAGCCCCAGCATTTT
>TRBD2|TRBJ2-5|.|TRBV6-1
CASSEGTSGVQETQYF
TGTGCCAGCAGTGAAGGGACTAGCGGGGTACAAGAGACCCAGTACTTC
>.|TRBJ1-1|.|TRBV7-8
CASSLGAGVGTEAFF
TGTGCCAGCAGCTTGGGGGCTGGGGTGGGCACTGAAGCTTTCTTT
>.|TRBJ2-7|.|TRBV11-2
CASSSRDGYSYEQYF
TGTGCCAGCAGCTCCCGCGACGGGTACTCCTACGAGCAGTACTTC
>TRBD1|TRBJ2-3|.|TRBV18
CASSPGQRTDTQYF
TGTGCCAGCTCACCGGGACAGCGCACAGATACGCAGTATTTT
>.|TRBJ1-3|.|TRBV5-6
CASGLDPEPVGNTIYF
TGCGCCAGCGGCTTGGACCCTGAGCCGGTGGGAAACACCATATATTTT
>.|TRBJ2-7|.|TRBV6-1
CASSELRAAAHEQYF
TGTGCCAGCAGTGAATTAAGAGCAGCGGCCCACGAGCAGTACTTC
>.|TRBJ1-2|.|TRBV5-8
CASSLVRSATF
TGTGCCAGCAGCTTGGTGCGATCTGCGACCTTC
>TRBD2|TRBJ2-1|.|TRBV19
CASSIGRSPYNEQFF
TGTGCCAGTAGTATCGGGAGGAGTCCCTACAATGAGCAGTTCTTC
>TRBD1|TRBJ2-5|.|TRBV2
CASTRTGDETQYF
TGTGCCAGCACTAGGACAGGGGACGAGACCCAGTACTTC
>.|TRBJ2-1|.|TRBV4-1
CASSQAFPPQGDAEQFF
TGCGCCAGCAGCCAAGCCTTTCCCCCACAAGGGGACGCTGAGCAGTTCTTC